What follows is one T cell receptor beta chain and its context. These data are taken from a study of Graves' ophthalmopathy and Graves' hyperthyroidism. Investigators amplified TCR beta CDR3 regions from RNA transcripts. First-round RT-PCR relied on HTBI primers, and a second-round multiplex PCR came next. TCRdb reprocessed the multiplex PCR reads via MiXCR and lists one record per CDR3 protein. The profile shows almost 750,000 distinct CDR3 sequences, 40% of them singletons. A diagnosis was made from clinical symptoms together with serum thyroxine, TRAb, thyroid ultrasound and orbital computed tomography. The source of this sequence is an adult man with Graves' ophthalmopathy. The sample consisted of peripheral blood.

This chain's CDR3 is CASSLSRTSGTGELFF. CDR3 nucleotides: TGTGCCAGCAGCTTGAGCCGGACTAGCGGGACCGGGGAGCTGTTTTTT. V and J are TRBV7-9 and TRBJ2-2, with 11 nucleotides matching TRBD2. CDR3 size: 16 residues. Per the germline V gene, CDR1 is SEHNR and CDR2 is FQNEAQ (reference sequence). V shed 3 bases, J shed 5 bases, and the junction held 5 bases outside the gene matches.